This TCR beta chain comes out of a study of shared T cell receptors in the human thymus. Here immunoSEQ multiplex PCR was the method, and the copy in TCRdb shows in-frame clones only, minus some. The sample lists some 720,000 clones; approximately 87% were seen once. V gave up 6 bases and J gave up 0 bases; unmatched junction bases: 8. This CDR3 has 16 residues. Germline lookup yields CDR1 MRHNA and CDR2 SNTAGT. These data also featured in a second study, about human thymus T cells. As that report states: Thymus specimens were resections from corrective heart surgery. Related studies noted strongly shared thymic repertoires across unrelated people.

The origin of this receptor is a boy in the first two years of life with a congenital heart defect. The chain employs TRBV6-4 and TRBJ2-1; 7 positions agree with TRBD1. Sequencing input: thymocytes. DNA of the CDR3: TGTGCCAGCAGCCCCGAGGGGGCTAGCTCCTACAATGAGCAGTTCTTC. This translates into CASSPEGASSYNEQFF.